Listed below are T cell receptor beta chains from one sample, sequenced in a study of cytomegalovirus exposure and HLA in healthy donors. Sequencing used immunoSEQ multiplex PCR; TCRdb keeps in-frame clones, though not all of them. The table lists roughly 170,000 clones, approximately 82% of them singletons. Sequencing was performed on PBMCs. The receptors originated from a woman under 40 in good health and CMV-seronegative. Both conserved end residues are part of each CDR3. D genes are given only for firm matches. Size values are once, few and many counts, or a class for expanded clones, and some rows have none.

d_call	v_call	clone_size	j_call	cdr3_nt	cdr3_aa
NA	TRBV7-2	few	TRBJ1-2	TGTGCCAGCAGAGCGAATACAGGGCCTTGGGGCTACACCTTC	CASRANTGPWGYTF
NA	TRBV7-2	NA	TRBJ2-7	TGTGCCAGCAGCACCCGGAGGCAGCAGTACTTC	CASSTRRQQYF
TRBD2	TRBV7-7	NA	TRBJ2-2	TGTGCCAGCAGCTCCCGGACTAGCGTTCTTTCCGGGGAGCTGTTTTTT	CASSSRTSVLSGELFF
TRBD1	TRBV29-1	NA	TRBJ1-2	TGCAGCGCTGGGACAGGCGAAGGCTACACCTTC	CSAGTGEGYTF
TRBD1	TRBV5-1	NA	TRBJ2-7	TGCGCCAGCAGCCCAGGACAGGGGTGGTCTCACGACGAGCAGTACTTC	CASSPGQGWSHDEQYF
TRBD1	TRBV19	NA	TRBJ1-2	TGTGCCAGTAGGACAGGGTCTGGCTACACCTTC	CASRTGSGYTF
TRBD1	TRBV6-5	once	TRBJ2-7	TGTGCCAGCACCGCTAGGACAGGCTCCTACGAGCAGTACTTC	CASTARTGSYEQYF
TRBD1	TRBV18	NA	TRBJ1-4	TGTGCCAGCTCATCAGGGGGGACAACAACTAATGAAAAACTGTTTTTT	CASSSGGTTTNEKLFF
TRBD2	TRBV7-2	NA	TRBJ2-3	TGTGCCAGCAGCTTAGCGCGTTCTAGCGGCACTAGCACAGATACGCAGTATTTT	CASSLARSSGTSTDTQYF
TRBD1	TRBV2	NA	TRBJ2-3	TGTGCCAGCAGTGCGCGACAGGGTCTGGCAGATACGCAGTATTTT	CASSARQGLADTQYF
NA	TRBV9	NA	TRBJ2-5	TGTGCCAGCAGCGTAGGCCCCCCCGGGAAGACCCAGTACTTC	CASSVGPPGKTQYF
NA	TRBV4-1	NA	TRBJ1-6	TGCGCCAGCAGCCAAGATCTGGGGGCGCGACGGGGTTCACCCCTCCACTTT	CASSQDLGARRGSPLHF
NA	TRBV6-4	NA	TRBJ1-2	TGTGCCAGCAGCGAACAGGATGGTTCGGCCGGCTACACCTTC	CASSEQDGSAGYTF
NA	TRBV29-1	few	TRBJ2-6	TGCAGCGTCACTGGACAGACTTCTGGGGCCAACGGCCTGACTTTC	CSVTGQTSGANGLTF
NA	TRBV9	NA	TRBJ2-5	TGTGCCAGCAGCGGTACAGGGTTAGAGACCCAGTACTTC	CASSGTGLETQYF
NA	TRBV27	NA	TRBJ1-2	TGTGCCAGCAGTACGGGAGGGAACGGCTACACCTTC	CASSTGGNGYTF
TRBD1	TRBV19	NA	TRBJ2-7	TGTGCCAGTGCCGGGACAGGGGGCTCCGAGCAGTACTTC	CASAGTGGSEQYF
NA	TRBV7-9	once	TRBJ2-2	TGTGCCAGCAGCTTTAGCGTCACCCGCAACATAAACACCGGGGAGCTGTTTTTT	CASSFSVTRNINTGELFF
NA	TRBV2	NA	TRBJ2-5	TGTGCCAGCAGTGCATGGGAGGGGGGGTATGAGACCCAGTACTTC	CASSAWEGGYETQYF
TRBD1	TRBV28	NA	TRBJ1-2	TGTGCCAGCAGTTCCGGGACAGCTAATTTCTATGGCTACACCTTC	CASSSGTANFYGYTF
NA	TRBV5-1	NA	TRBJ1-1	TGCGCCAGCAGCTTTGACATCGGTGCCCTAAGAGCTGAAGCTTTCTTT	CASSFDIGALRAEAFF
NA	TRBV6-5	NA	TRBJ1-2	TGTGCCAGCAGTTACCGCGGATACTATGGCTACACCTTC	CASSYRGYYGYTF
NA	TRBV4-1	few	TRBJ2-3	TGCGCCAGCAGCCAAGATGTAAACTACCACTCCACAGATACGCAGTATTTT	CASSQDVNYHSTDTQYF
NA	TRBV7-2	NA	TRBJ1-2	TGTGCCAGCAGCCGTCCCCCTAACTATGGCTACACCTTC	CASSRPPNYGYTF